The rows below give T cell receptor beta chains drawn from one sample of a study of identical twins. A single record per CDR3 protein comes from TCRdb applying MiXCR to the 5' RACE reads. The sample lists hundreds of thousands of distinct CDR3 sequences, around 6% occurring once. Source material: naive T cells sorted from blood. The receptors were gathered from a man between 18 and 35 years old in good health. Both conserved end residues are part of each CDR3. D genes are given only for firm matches. Some rows mark clone size as missing; the rest say once, few, many or name a class of expanded clone.

V: TRBV20-1
J: TRBJ2-3
D: -
size: few
DNA: TGCAGTGCTAGTTTTGTACCGGGACGTCAGGGGAATACGCAGTATTTT
CDR3: CSASFVPGRQGNTQYF

V: TRBV4-1
J: TRBJ1-4
D: -
size: many
DNA: TGCGCCAGCAGCCATGGAACAGGCACCAGGATTGAAAAACTGTTTTTT
CDR3: CASSHGTGTRIEKLFF

V: TRBV12-5
J: TRBJ2-1
D: TRBD1
size: few
DNA: TGTGCTAGTGGTTTGGTTACCGGGACAGTATACAATGAGCAGTTCTTC
CDR3: CASGLVTGTVYNEQFF

V: TRBV27
J: TRBJ1-4
D: TRBD1
size: few
DNA: TGTGCCAGCAGTTCAACGGGACAGGCTAATGAAAAACTGTTTTTT
CDR3: CASSSTGQANEKLFF

V: TRBV7-9
J: TRBJ2-1
D: -
size: few
DNA: TGTGCCAGCAGCTTAGAAGGCAGGTTGGGGTACAATGAGCAGTTCTTC
CDR3: CASSLEGRLGYNEQFF

V: TRBV4-2
J: TRBJ2-3
D: -
size: -
DNA: TGTGCCAGCAGCCCGGCGGATTTTAGCAGCACAGATACGCAGTATTTT
CDR3: CASSPADFSSTDTQYF

V: TRBV5-1
J: TRBJ2-3
D: -
size: many
DNA: TGCGCCAGCAGTTTCGAAGCCAGCACAGATACGCAGTATTTT
CDR3: CASSFEASTDTQYF

V: TRBV15
J: TRBJ2-2
D: -
size: many
DNA: TGTGCCACCCCGGCTGAAACGGGGGAGCTGTTTTTT
CDR3: CATPAETGELFF

V: TRBV20-1
J: TRBJ2-7
D: -
size: many
DNA: TGCAGTGCCATGGACAGCTCCTACGAGCAGTACTTC
CDR3: CSAMDSSYEQYF

V: TRBV24-1
J: TRBJ1-5
D: TRBD1
size: many
DNA: TGTGCCACCAGTGGTTCCGGGACAGGGGTCGATCAGCCCCAGCATTTT
CDR3: CATSGSGTGVDQPQHF

V: TRBV6-4
J: TRBJ2-1
D: -
size: many
DNA: TGTGCCAGCAGTGATTCGCCCGGACAACTCTACAATGAGCAGTTCTTC
CDR3: CASSDSPGQLYNEQFF

V: TRBV10-3
J: TRBJ1-5
D: -
size: many
DNA: TGTGCCGTCAGCCTTATAACAGGTCGGGATAGCAATCAGCCCCAGCATTTT
CDR3: CAVSLITGRDSNQPQHF

V: TRBV7-7
J: TRBJ1-1
D: -
size: few
DNA: TGTGCCAGCAGCCCGTCGACAGCAATGAACACTGAAGCTTTCTTT
CDR3: CASSPSTAMNTEAFF

V: TRBV5-6
J: TRBJ1-1
D: TRBD1
size: many
DNA: TGTGCCAGCAGCAACGTTGACAGGGCGATTGTTGAAGCTTTCTTT
CDR3: CASSNVDRAIVEAFF

V: TRBV20-1
J: TRBJ2-1
D: -
size: many
DNA: TGCAGTGCTAGACTTAGGGGGATGAGCTCCTACAATGAGCAGTTCTTC
CDR3: CSARLRGMSSYNEQFF

V: TRBV5-1
J: TRBJ2-7
D: TRBD2
size: many
DNA: TGCGCCAGCAGCTTTCAGACTAGCGGGAGTAATGTCTACGAGCAGTACTTC
CDR3: CASSFQTSGSNVYEQYF

V: TRBV4-1
J: TRBJ2-1
D: TRBD2
size: few
DNA: TGCGCCAGCAGCCAGGGACTAGCGGGAGCCTACGGTGAGCAGTTCTTC
CDR3: CASSQGLAGAYGEQFF

V: TRBV7-8
J: TRBJ2-1
D: TRBD2
size: -
DNA: TGTGCCAGCAGCTTATTGGCGGGAGTACCCCATCGTAGCTCCTACAATGAGCAGTTCTTC
CDR3: CASSLLAGVPHRSSYNEQFF

V: TRBV4-1
J: TRBJ2-1
D: -
size: many
DNA: TGCGCCAGCAGCCAAGATACCCGGACTCTCAATTATGAGCAGTTCTTC
CDR3: CASSQDTRTLNYEQFF